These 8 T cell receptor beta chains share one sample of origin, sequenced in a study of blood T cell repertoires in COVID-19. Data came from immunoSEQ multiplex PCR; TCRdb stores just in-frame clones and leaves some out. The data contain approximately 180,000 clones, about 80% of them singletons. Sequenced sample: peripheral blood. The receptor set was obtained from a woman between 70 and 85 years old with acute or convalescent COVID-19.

As DNA, the CDR3 is TGCGCCAGCAGCCTTGGGGGGGACCACTTATATAATTCACCCCTCCACTTT. Its protein is CASSLGGDHLYNSPLHF. The V call is TRBV5-1, the J call TRBJ1-6, with a possible D match to TRBD1 (5 bases). Trimming stripped 4 bases from V and 4 bases from J, with 18 bases between. This CDR3 comprises 17 residues. Germline V CDR1 and CDR2: SGHRS, YFSETQ.

CDR3 amino acids: CASSLVPGGQIEAFF. The CDR3 region has the DNA TGTGCCAGCAGCTTGGTTCCGGGGGGGCAGATTGAAGCTTTCTTT. The chain combines TRBV5-6 with TRBJ1-1; TRBD1 might be the D (6 bases). V shed 0 bases and J shed 7 bases, with 16 bases lying between them. The germline gives CDR1 SGHDT, CDR2 YYEEEE. The CDR3 spans 15 residues.

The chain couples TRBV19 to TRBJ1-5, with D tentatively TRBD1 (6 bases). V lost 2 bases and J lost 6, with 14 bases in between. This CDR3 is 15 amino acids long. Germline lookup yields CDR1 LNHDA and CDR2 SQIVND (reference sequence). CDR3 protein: CASSINILGGQPQHF. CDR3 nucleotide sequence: TGTGCCAGTAGTATAAATATTTTAGGGGGTCAGCCCCAGCATTTT.

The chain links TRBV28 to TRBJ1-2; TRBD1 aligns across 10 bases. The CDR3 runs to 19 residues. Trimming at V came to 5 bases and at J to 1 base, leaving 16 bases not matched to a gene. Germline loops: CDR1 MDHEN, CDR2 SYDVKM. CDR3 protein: CASSTYRDRGNKDNYGYTF. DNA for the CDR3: TGTGCCAGCAGTACATACCGGGACAGGGGAAATAAGGATAACTATGGCTACACCTTC.

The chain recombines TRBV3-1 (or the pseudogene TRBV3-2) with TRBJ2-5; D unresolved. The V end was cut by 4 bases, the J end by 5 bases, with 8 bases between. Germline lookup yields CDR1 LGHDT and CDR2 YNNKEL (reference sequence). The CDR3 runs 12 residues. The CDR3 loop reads CASSPTGETQYF. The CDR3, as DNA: TGTGCCAGCAGCCCCACCGGGGAGACCCAGTACTTC.

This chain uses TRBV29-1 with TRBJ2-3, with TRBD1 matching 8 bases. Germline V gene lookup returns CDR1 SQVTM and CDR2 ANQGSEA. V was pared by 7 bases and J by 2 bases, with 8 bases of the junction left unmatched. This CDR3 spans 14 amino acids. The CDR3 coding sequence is TGCAGCGCTTCCCCGGGACAGGTCACAGATACGCAGTATTTT. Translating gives CSASPGQVTDTQYF.

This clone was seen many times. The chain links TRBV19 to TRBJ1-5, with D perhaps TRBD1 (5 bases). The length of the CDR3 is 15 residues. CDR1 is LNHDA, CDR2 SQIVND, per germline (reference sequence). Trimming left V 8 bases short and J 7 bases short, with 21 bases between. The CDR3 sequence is CASSNRGGRGQPQHF. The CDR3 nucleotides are TGTGCCAGTTCTAACCGGGGGGGACGGGGCCAGCCCCAGCATTTT.

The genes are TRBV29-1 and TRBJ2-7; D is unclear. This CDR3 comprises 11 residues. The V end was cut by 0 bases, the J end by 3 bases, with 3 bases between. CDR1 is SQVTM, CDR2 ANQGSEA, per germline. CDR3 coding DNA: TGCAGCGTTGAAGAGAGCTACGAGCAGTACTTC. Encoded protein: CSVEESYEQYF.